This T cell receptor (beta chain) derives from a study of cytomegalovirus exposure and HLA in healthy donors. About the study: A subsequent analysis stated that the 120 or so validation repertoires were run on the same platform as the approximately 700 first-cohort repertoires.

From germline, CDR1 is MDHEN and CDR2 SYDVKM. Between the trimmed V and J ends, which lost 7 bases and 3 bases, there was a span of 12 bases. The CDR3 extends over 13 amino acids. TCRdb keeps only in-frame clones here, not all; method: immunoSEQ multiplex PCR. The sample carries about 240,000 clones, about 86% recorded once. This receptor was taken from a man younger than 35 in good health and CMV-seronegative. The chain combines TRBV28 with TRBJ2-5, with D possibly being TRBD1 (6 bases). Sequencing was performed on PBMCs. CDR3 region: CASTGQPEETQYF. CDR3 DNA sequence: TGTGCCAGCACCGGACAGCCCGAAGAGACCCAGTACTTC.